What follows are 12 T cell receptor beta chains derived from one specimen sequenced in a study of CD8 T cells in ankylosing spondylitis. TCRdb called the 5' RACE reads again in MiXCR, with one record for every CDR3 protein. The sample has 700,000 to 850,000 distinct CDR3 sequences; around 11% are singletons. Which antigens these TCRs recognize remains unknown. Overall study findings and caveats: A TCR beta motif of several highly homologous variants seemed to mark ankylosing spondylitis blood.

The sequencing sample was made of blood, either unsorted or a sorted T cell fraction (not recorded which). The receptors were gathered from a male donor with ankylosing spondylitis.

The sample holds a few counts of this clonotype. The CDR3 here is CASSLGQFGQETQYF. For the CDR3, the DNA is TGCGCCAGCAGCTTGGGACAGTTCGGGCAAGAGACCCAGTACTTC. The gene calls are TRBV5-1 and TRBJ2-5, with D perhaps TRBD1 (5 bases). With 0 bases removed from V and 2 bases from J, the gap between germline ends came to 11 bases. The CDR3 spans 15 residues. CDR1 and CDR2 from the germline V gene are SGHRS and YFSETQ.

The chain carries TRBV5-1 and TRBJ2-4; tentative D call: TRBD1 (5 bases). CDR3 size: 17 residues. Germline CDR1 is SGHRS and CDR2 is YFSETQ. V was pared by 4 bases and J by 1 base, with 18 bases between. The CDR3 region is CASSPRAGWGAKNIQYF. The DNA of the CDR3 is TGCGCCAGCAGCCCCCGCGCAGGGTGGGGTGCCAAAAACATTCAGTACTTC.

The table lists this clonotype with many counts. The rearrangement joins TRBV20-1 to TRBJ1-2, with TRBD1 as a possible D gene (5 bases). V dropped 5 bases and J dropped 2 bases, with 12 bases sitting between them. This CDR3 comprises 13 residues. CDR1 DFQATT and CDR2 SNEGSKA come from the germline V gene (reference sequence). The CDR3 spells CSASGGENYGYTF. The CDR3, as DNA: TGCAGTGCTTCGGGAGGGGAGAACTATGGCTACACCTTC.

The sample holds a few counts of this clonotype. The chain has TRBV6-2 or TRBV6-3 and TRBJ2-1; TRBD2 might be the D (6 bases). The CDR3 has 16 residues. V lost 7 bases and J 0 bases, leaving 16 bases between the germline ends. Per the germline V gene, CDR1 is MNHEY and CDR2 is SVGEGT. The CDR3 nucleotides are TGTGCCAGCACCTCCTTGGGGGGACCCTCCTACAATGAGCAGTTCTTC. Translating gives CASTSLGGPSYNEQFF.

This clonotype was picked up many times. V usage is TRBV12-3 or TRBV12-4 and J usage is TRBJ1-2, with D tentatively TRBD1 (5 bases). The V end was cut by 3 bases, the J end by 5 bases, with 16 bases between. There are 15 residues in the CDR3. CDR3 loop: CASSFWAAGGYGYTF. In DNA form, the CDR3 reads TGTGCCAGCAGTTTTTGGGCAGCCGGGGGGTATGGCTACACCTTC.

The table lists this clonotype with many counts. The chain is built from TRBV20-1 and TRBJ2-5; 7 positions agree with TRBD1. CDR3 length: 13 amino acids. CDR1 is DFQATT, CDR2 SNEGSKA, per germline (reference sequence). Unmatched junction bases numbered 11, after V lost 7 bases and J lost 6 bases. The DNA for the CDR3 is TGCAGTGTTACCGACAGGGTTGGGAAGACCCAGTACTTC. Translation gives CSVTDRVGKTQYF.

This chain joins TRBV5-1 and TRBJ2-5; TRBD1 is a possible D gene (5 bases). Germline CDR1 is SGHRS and CDR2 is YFSETQ. The CDR3 is made up of 14 amino acids. V shed 3 bases and J shed 2 bases, with 11 bases lying between them. CDR3 region: CASSWLTEQETQYF. The CDR3 nucleotides read TGCGCCAGCAGCTGGCTGACAGAACAAGAGACCCAGTACTTC. The whole variable domain, remainder taken from reference TRBV5-1 and TRBJ2-5, is KAGVTQTPRYLIKTRGQQVTLSCSPISGHRSVSWYQQTPGQGLQFLFEYFSETQRNKGNFPGRFSGRQFSNSRSEMNVSTLELGDSALYLCASSWLTEQETQYFGPGTRLLVL.

This clonotype showed up just a few times. The chain has TRBV6-7 and TRBJ1-5, with D unresolved. TRBV6-7 belongs to the ORF category, with a function that is uncertain. The CDR3 sequence is 17 residues long. Between the trimmed V and J ends, which lost 5 bases and 0 bases, there was a span of 17 bases. The CDR3 sequence is CASSPQATPNSNQPQHF. The CDR3 coding sequence is TGTGCCAGCAGTCCCCAGGCGACTCCTAATAGCAATCAGCCCCAGCATTTT.

At least ten counts were recorded for this clonotype. The chain links TRBV6-4 to TRBJ1-1; D gene ambiguous. The V end was cut by 0 bases, the J end by 4 bases, with 9 bases between. Per germline, CDR1 MRHNA and CDR2 SNTAGT. The CDR3 covers 14 residues. CDR3 DNA sequence: TGTGCCAGCAGTGACTCGAGTTTGGGCACTGAAGCTTTCTTT. It translates to CASSDSSLGTEAFF.

The V and J genes are TRBV20-1 and TRBJ1-4; D possibly corresponds to TRBD1 (6 bases). Germline V lookup: CDR1 DFQATT, CDR2 SNEGSKA (reference sequence). The V and J ends lost 5 bases and 7 bases respectively, with 17 bases between them. The CDR3 is 14 amino acids. The CDR3 bases are TGCAGTGCTTCTCAGGGGTCTGGCCTTGAAAAACTGTTTTTT. Its protein product is CSASQGSGLEKLFF.

This clonotype was counted between two and nine times. The J gene is TRBJ2-1, the V gene TRBV5-1, with 11 bases that match TRBD2. Germline V gives CDR1 SGHRS, CDR2 YFSETQ. The CDR3 runs to 16 residues. V lost 4 bases, J lost 3 bases, and 6 bases stayed unmatched. The CDR3 loop is CASSPSGTSGYNEQFF. Here the CDR3 DNA reads TGCGCCAGCAGCCCCTCCGGGACTAGCGGCTACAATGAGCAGTTCTTC.

The gene calls are TRBV4-2 and TRBJ2-7; no reliable D call. V shed 0 bases and J shed 0 bases, with 12 bases lying between them. The CDR3 contains 16 residues. CDR1 is LGHNA and CDR2 is YNFKEQ in the germline V gene. Here the CDR3 DNA reads TGTGCCAGCAGCCAAGAACCCAGCGCGATCTCCTACGAGCAGTACTTC. Its translation is CASSQEPSAISYEQYF.